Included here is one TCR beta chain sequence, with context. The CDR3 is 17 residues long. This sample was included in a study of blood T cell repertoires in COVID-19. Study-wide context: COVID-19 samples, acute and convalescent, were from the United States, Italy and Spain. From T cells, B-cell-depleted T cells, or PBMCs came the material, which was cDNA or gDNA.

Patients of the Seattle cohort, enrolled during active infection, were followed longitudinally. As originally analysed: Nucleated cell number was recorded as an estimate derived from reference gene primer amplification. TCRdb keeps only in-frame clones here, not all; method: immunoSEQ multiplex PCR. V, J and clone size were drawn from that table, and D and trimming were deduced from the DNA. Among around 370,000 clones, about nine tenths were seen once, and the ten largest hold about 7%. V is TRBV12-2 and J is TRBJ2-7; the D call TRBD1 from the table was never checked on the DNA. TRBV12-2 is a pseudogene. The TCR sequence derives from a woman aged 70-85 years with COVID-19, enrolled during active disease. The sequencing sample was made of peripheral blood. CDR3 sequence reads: CASRPIQLTGGPYEQYF. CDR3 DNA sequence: TGTGCAAGTCGCCCTATCCAACTGACAGGGGGGCCGTACGAGCAGTACTTC.